This TCR beta chain comes out of a study of OX40 agonist ivuxolimab in advanced cancers. Study context: Anti-PD-1, anti-PD-L1 or anti-CTLA-4 therapy given earlier was allowed, and 40% had some.

V was clipped by 3 bases and J by 7 bases; unmatched bases: 7. The CDR3 runs to 13 residues. Germline CDR1 and CDR2: GTSNPN and SVGIG (reference sequence). This clone was detected only once. Its antigen is unknown. Produced via immunoSEQ multiplex PCR; TCRdb's table is partial and in-frame only. Of under 90,000 clones in the sample, about 92% are singletons; the top ten hold about 1.8%. The study, taken as a whole, reports: Among patients with partial responses at 0.1-3.0 mg/kg, clonal expansion was among the lowest. Mean expanded clone counts were higher in CD8+ than CD4+ T cells. Clonal expansion from baseline to week 6 occurred in both CD4+ and CD8+ T cells.

The TCR was taken from an adult with an advanced solid tumor such as melanoma, head and neck, liver or kidney cancer. The source was CD4+ or CD8+ T cells sorted from blood, collected in a trial of the OX40 agonist ivuxolimab. The chain links TRBV30 to TRBJ1-2; 8 bases are a match to TRBD1. The CDR3 here is CAWSQNRGSGYTF. For the CDR3, the DNA is TGTGCCTGGAGCCAAAACAGGGGGTCTGGCTACACCTTC.